This TCR beta chain stems from a study of blood T cell repertoires in COVID-19. Study overall: Whether acute or convalescent, the COVID-19 samples came from the United States, Italy and Spain.

Some clones are missing from TCRdb's copy, which holds only in-frame ones; the method was immunoSEQ multiplex PCR. The sample lists hundreds of thousands of clones, 89% occurring once. Assignment of participants to cohorts was predicated upon participant-reported clinical history. The CDR3 length is 14 residues. CDR1 is MNHEY and CDR2 is SVGAGI in the germline V gene. Trimming cost V 2 bases and J 2 bases; bases outside gene matches: 2. The sequenced material came from PBMCs or T cells enriched from blood (not recorded which). The TCR comes from a woman in her forties who had recovered from COVID-19. This sequence joins TRBV6-5 and TRBJ2-5, with 7 bases aligning to TRBD2. The CDR3 DNA sequence: TGTGCCAGCAGTTACAGGCGGGGGCAAGAGACCCAGTACTTC. This gives the protein CASSYRRGQETQYF.